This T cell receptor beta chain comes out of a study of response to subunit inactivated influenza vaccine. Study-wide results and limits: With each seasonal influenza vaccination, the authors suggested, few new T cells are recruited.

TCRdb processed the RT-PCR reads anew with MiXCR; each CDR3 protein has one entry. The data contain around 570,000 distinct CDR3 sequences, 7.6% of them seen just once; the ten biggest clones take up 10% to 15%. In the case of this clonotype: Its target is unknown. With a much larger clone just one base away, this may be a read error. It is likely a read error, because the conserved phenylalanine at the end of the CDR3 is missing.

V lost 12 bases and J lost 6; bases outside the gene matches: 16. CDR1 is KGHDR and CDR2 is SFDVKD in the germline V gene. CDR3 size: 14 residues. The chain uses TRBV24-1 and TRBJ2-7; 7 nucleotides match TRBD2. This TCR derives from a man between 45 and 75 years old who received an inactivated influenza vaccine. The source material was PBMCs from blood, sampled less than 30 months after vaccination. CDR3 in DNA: TGTGCCGTAAGCGGGGCACCACAGTTCGCCGAGCAGTACTAC. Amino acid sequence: CAVSGAPQFAEQYY.